These T cell receptor beta chains were read from a single sample in a study of early T cells in non-severe SARS-CoV-2 infection. MiXCR was run by TCRdb on the 5' RACE reads, yielding one entry per CDR3 protein. The repertoire holds about 69,000 distinct CDR3 sequences, 12% to 15% seen once, with around 15% in the top ten. What was sequenced was whole blood. Receptors were obtained from an adult who was a healthcare worker with PCR-confirmed SARS-CoV-2 infection or an uninfected control (not recorded which). Each CDR3 is given with its conserved first and last residue. The order of the fields is clone size, J gene, V gene, D gene, CDR3 protein, CDR3 DNA. A D gene is named only where the DNA matches it firmly. The size of a clone is reported for some rows only, either as once, few or many, or as a class for expanded clones.

>.|TRBJ1-2|TRBV29-1|TRBD1
CSVGTGGPYGYTF
TGCAGCGTTGGGACAGGGGGCCCCTATGGCTACACCTTC
>few|TRBJ2-2|TRBV7-2|TRBD2
CASSLGEGTGELFF
TGTGCCAGCAGTTTAGGGGAGGGGACCGGGGAGCTGTTTTTT
>.|TRBJ2-3|TRBV11-2|TRBD2
CASSSFLRGSRTDTQYF
TGTGCCAGCAGCTCCTTCCTCCGCGGGAGCCGCACAGATACGCAGTATTTT
>few|TRBJ2-7|TRBV10-3|TRBD2
CAISESGGILYEQYF
TGTGCCATCAGTGAGAGCGGGGGAATCCTCTACGAGCAGTACTTC
>many|TRBJ1-3|TRBV5-1|.
CASSLLGVSENTIYF
TGCGCCAGCAGCTTGCTCGGGGTATCGGAAAACACCATATATTTT
>few|TRBJ2-2|TRBV5-1|TRBD1
CASSSNPGGPGELFF
TGCGCCAGCAGCTCCAACCCAGGGGGTCCCGGGGAGCTGTTTTTT
>.|TRBJ1-5|TRBV28|.
CASPGASLGNQPQHF
TGTGCCAGCCCTGGAGCTAGCCTGGGCAATCAGCCCCAGCATTTT
>many|TRBJ1-4|TRBV2|TRBD1
CASRDRGLSNEKLFF
TGTGCCAGCAGGGACAGGGGGCTATCTAATGAAAAACTGTTTTTT
>.|TRBJ2-1|TRBV2|.
CASTKGGLDEQFF
TGTGCCAGCACCAAGGGGGGACTTGATGAGCAGTTCTTC
>many|TRBJ2-4|TRBV13|.
CASSSGPKNIQYF
TGTGCCAGCAGCTCCGGACCAAAAAACATTCAGTACTTC
>many|TRBJ1-2|TRBV20-1|.
CSAERPEANYGYTF
TGCAGTGCTGAGCGGCCGGAGGCTAACTATGGCTACACCTTC
>few|TRBJ1-1|TRBV5-1|.
CASSLGGLRTEAFF
TGCGCCAGCAGCTTAGGGGGGCTCCGCACTGAAGCTTTCTTT
>.|TRBJ2-5|TRBV28|.
CASSLWGRVSIPLETQYF
TGTGCCAGCAGTTTATGGGGTAGAGTGTCGATCCCATTAGAGACCCAGTACTTC
>.|TRBJ2-1|TRBV2|.
CASSEAERDGNEQFF
TGTGCCAGCAGTGAAGCGGAAAGAGACGGAAATGAGCAGTTCTTC
>many|TRBJ1-1|TRBV6-2/TRBV6-3|.
CASHRLGSGTEAFF
TGTGCCAGCCATCGATTGGGCAGCGGCACTGAAGCTTTCTTT
>.|TRBJ2-7|TRBV25-1|TRBD1
CASTTTGEYHEQYF
TGTGCCAGCACAACGACAGGGGAGTACCACGAGCAGTACTTC